Each of the 8 T cell receptor beta chains below was sequenced from the same sample in a study of a mutant IDH1 vaccine in newly diagnosed glioma. Time point meaning: week 35, safety follow-up. Every vaccine dose comprised 300 ug of mutant IDH1 20-mer peptide plus topical imiquimod. Their antigens are not known. Sequenced by immunoSEQ multiplex PCR; TCRdb stores in-frame clones only, minus some. The table has about 56,000 clones, roughly 90% seen once; the top ten hold 1.6%. The source material was PBMCs, sampled from a glioma patient whose treatment included an IDH1 peptide vaccine. The source is a man aged 40-49 years with glioma.

V gene TRBV27 combines with J gene TRBJ2-7; weak D call: TRBD1 (6 bases). The V gene's germline CDR1 is MNHEY and CDR2 SMNVEV (reference sequence). V was trimmed by 8 bases and J by 4 bases, leaving 21 bases between them. The CDR3 consists of 15 residues. The CDR3 DNA reads TGTGCCAGCGGTATTCGAGCGGCCAGGGGTTACGAGCAGTACTTC. Its protein is CASGIRAARGYEQYF.

This rearrangement joins TRBV5-5 to TRBJ2-7; the D is unclear. Germline V CDR1 and CDR2: SGHKS, YYEKEE (reference sequence). Trimming cost V 2 bases and J 7 bases, with 7 bases left between them. The CDR3 has 11 residues. The CDR3 coding sequence is TGTGCCAGCAGCTTTGGGATGGAGCAGTACTTC. It codes for CASSFGMEQYF.

The chain recombines TRBV9 with TRBJ2-2; 12 nucleotides align to TRBD1. Trimming took 6 bases from V and 5 from J; bases not matched to a gene: 8. This CDR3 has 16 residues. CDR1 is SGDLS and CDR2 is YYNGEE in the germline V gene. The CDR3 region has the DNA TGTGCCAGCAACCCGGGACAGGGGGCACGAACCGGGGAGCTGTTTTTT. Translating gives CASNPGQGARTGELFF.

This CDR3 reads CASGGPTYEQYF. The DNA for the CDR3 is TGTGCCAGCGGGGGGCCAACCTACGAGCAGTACTTC. The rearrangement joins TRBV9 to TRBJ2-7; tentatively, D is TRBD1 or TRBD2 (6 bases each). V shed 7 bases and J shed 2 bases, with 10 bases lying between them. The germline V gene has CDR1 SGDLS and CDR2 YYNGEE. CDR3 length equals 12 residues.

V gene TRBV23-1 combines with J gene TRBJ2-5; possibly TRBD1 for D (5 bases). TRBV23-1 carries the ORF label, with uncertain function. The CDR3 totals 15 residues. The V gene lost 10 bases and the J gene lost 0 bases, with 18 bases spanning the gap. CDR3 sequence (DNA): TGCGCCACCCAACAGGCACGGGTGGACCAAGAGACCCAGTACTTC. Residues: CATQQARVDQETQYF.

This clone was seen only once. In nucleotides, the CDR3 is TGTGCCAGCAGCCAAGACTACGGGGGGCAAGGTGGCTACACCTTC. This codes for CASSQDYGGQGGYTF. The chain joins TRBV4-2 to TRBJ1-2; D may be TRBD1 (6 bases). CDR1 is LGHNA, CDR2 YNFKEQ, per germline. This CDR3 is built from 15 residues. V dropped 0 bases and J dropped 7 bases, with 15 bases sitting between them.

This chain connects TRBV4-3 to TRBJ2-7; TRBD2 aligns across 8 bases. J was trimmed by 6 bases and V by 4 bases; bases with no gene match: 17. Germline CDR1 LGHNA, CDR2 YSLEER. The CDR3 has 17 residues. The chain's CDR3 is CASSPRGNSGTRREQYF. As DNA, the CDR3 is TGCGCCAGCAGCCCAAGAGGGAATAGCGGGACGAGGCGCGAGCAGTACTTC.

The CDR3 coding sequence is TGCGCCAGCAGCTCCGGGACTAGCGGGGACGAGCAGTACTTC. Its translation: CASSSGTSGDEQYF. The chain employs TRBV5-1 and TRBJ2-7, with 13 bases identical to TRBD2. This CDR3 contains 14 residues. Germline trimming cut 3 bases from V and 5 bases from J; bases unmatched to any gene: 2. Looked up from germline, CDR1 is SGHRS and CDR2 is YFSETQ.